This TCR beta chain derives from a study of preoperative IRX-2 immunotherapy in early breast cancer. V was pared by 4 bases and J by 0 bases, with 16 bases between. The germline V gene encodes CDR1 SGHRS and CDR2 YFSETQ. The CDR3 has 16 residues. TCRdb's table, derived via immunoSEQ multiplex PCR, lists solely in-frame clones and lacks some. Of about 27,000 clones in the sample, about four fifths are singletons; the top ten hold 2.2%. Treatment noted: preoperative locoregional IRX-2 cytokine immunotherapy. Patients received preoperative, locoregional IRX-2 cytokine immunotherapy in a phase Ib study. The J gene is TRBJ1-1, the V gene TRBV5-1; tentative D call: TRBD1 (5 bases). The receptor comes from a human donor with breast cancer. Sample: lymph node tissue, taken before IRX-2 immunotherapy. The CDR3, as DNA: TGCGCCAGCAGCAACCGCAGGGACTTCATGAACACTGAAGCTTTCTTT. It encodes CASSNRRDFMNTEAFF.